This T cell receptor (beta chain) was documented in a study of graft-versus-host responses after intestinal transplantation. As for the study in general: Multivisceral, liver-intestinal, or isolated intestinal grafts went to recipients.

A word on this clone: Antigen unknown.

The starting material, graft tissue, was processed to release intraepithelial and lamina propria lymphocytes. CDR1 and CDR2 from the germline V gene are LGHNT and FRNRAP. The V gene lost 2 bases and the J gene lost 8 bases, with 15 bases spanning the gap. The CDR3 sequence is 15 residues long. Study results and caveats: Recipient-marrow GvH clones were detected, some having first appeared in ileum or blood. The study found high graft-versus-host to host-versus-graft clonal ratios in allografts of patients with graft-donor T cell macrochimerism.

The method was immunoSEQ multiplex PCR; TCRdb's version includes in-frame clones alone and lacks a portion of them. The table has 7,500 to 10,000 clones, roughly 90% seen once; the top ten hold 5.2%. The source material was ileum tissue, sampled approximately 700 days after intestinal transplantation. V gene TRBV12-5 combines with J gene TRBJ1-4; D is perhaps TRBD1 (6 bases). The sequence was obtained from a human patient who received an intestinal transplant, so some T cells may come from the graft donor. The DNA for the CDR3 is TGTGCTAGTGGTTTGTCCAGGGGCGGTGGGGAAAAACTGTTTTTT. This gives the protein CASGLSRGGGEKLFF.